This T cell receptor (beta chain) originates from a study of beta chain features in type 1 diabetes. Findings of the study overall: Diminished insertions and augmented deletions at VDJ junctions characterized type 1 diabetes patients. The influence of HLA type on TCRB rearrangement stayed undetermined.

This clone has only a few counts. Its target is not known. Purities in excess of 95% were seen in all sorted populations. CDR1 is MDHEN and CDR2 is SYDVKM in the germline V gene. The CDR3 loop spans 18 amino acids. V was clipped by 6 bases and J by 2 bases; unmatched bases: 12. Since all of the isolated RNA was reverse transcribed, expressed TCRB transcripts were what got sequenced. Regulatory, naive and central memory T cell samples averaged approximately 3.5 million reads. Sequencing used immunoSEQ multiplex PCR; TCRdb keeps in-frame clones, though not all of them. The table records a few hundred thousand clones, approximately 11% of them present only once.

The chain links TRBV28 to TRBJ1-5; TRBD1 matches at 11 bases. Material for sequencing was central memory CD4+ T cells from blood. The sequence was collected from a man younger than 30 in good health. In DNA form, the CDR3 reads TGTGCCAGCAGATCGGACAGGGGGCGCGTCGTGGGCAATCAGCCCCAGCATTTT. Protein product: CASRSDRGRVVGNQPQHF.